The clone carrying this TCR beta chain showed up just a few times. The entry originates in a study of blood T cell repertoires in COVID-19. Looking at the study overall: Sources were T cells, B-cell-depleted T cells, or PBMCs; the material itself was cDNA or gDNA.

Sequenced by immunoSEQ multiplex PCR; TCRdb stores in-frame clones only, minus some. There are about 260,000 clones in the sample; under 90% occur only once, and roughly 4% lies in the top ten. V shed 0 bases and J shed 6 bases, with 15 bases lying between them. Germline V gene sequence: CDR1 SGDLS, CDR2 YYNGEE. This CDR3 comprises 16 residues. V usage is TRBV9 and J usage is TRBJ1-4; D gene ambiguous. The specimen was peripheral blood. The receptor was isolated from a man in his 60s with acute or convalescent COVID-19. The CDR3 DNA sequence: TGTGCCAGCAGCGTAGGGAGTTCCCTGAACGATGAAAAACTGTTTTTT. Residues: CASSVGSSLNDEKLFF.